A single sample is the source of the 30 T cell receptor beta chains below, sequenced in a study of OX40 agonist ivuxolimab in advanced cancers. Receptor amplification or capture employed the immunoSEQ multiplex PCR assay. The immuneACCESS repertoire file appears here via TCRdb, limited to in-frame rearrangements. These files lack a portion of the clones; in checked studies, under half of the deficit traces to unresolved V genes, and the cause of the others is not known. This sample gives 70,000 to 85,000 clones in total; approximately 92% of them show up just once. Around 4.4% of the sample is held by the ten biggest clonotypes. Material: CD4+ or CD8+ T cells sorted from blood, obtained in a trial of the OX40 agonist ivuxolimab. These TCRs come from an adult with an advanced solid tumor such as melanoma, head and neck, liver or kidney cancer.

The chain joins TRBV30 to TRBJ2-1, with 12 positions matching TRBD2. Trimming took 0 bases from V and 6 from J; bases not matched to a gene: 3. Germline V lookup: CDR1 GTSNPN, CDR2 SVGIG (reference sequence). CDR3 length: 15 residues. The CDR3 sequence is CAWSVASGRVNEQFF. CDR3 nucleotide sequence: TGTGCCTGGAGTGTCGCTAGCGGGAGGGTCAATGAGCAGTTCTTC.

This clone was recorded only once. This rearrangement joins TRBV25-1 to TRBJ2-1; 13 bases line up with TRBD2. V lost 4 bases and J lost 10; bases outside the gene matches: 10. CDR1 is MGHDK, CDR2 SYGVNS, per germline. The CDR3 sequence is 16 residues long. The CDR3 protein is CASSVPGLAGLTEQFF. The DNA of the CDR3 is TGTGCCAGCAGTGTACCGGGACTAGCGGGACTGACAGAGCAGTTCTTC.

The chain links TRBV5-1 to TRBJ2-2; 8 nucleotides match TRBD1. Per germline, CDR1 SGHRS and CDR2 YFSETQ. The ends lost 3 bases at V and 0 bases at J; junction bases unmatched: 1. The CDR3 is 15 amino acids. CDR3: CASSSQGANTGELFF. CDR3 nucleotide sequence: TGCGCCAGCAGCTCACAGGGGGCGAACACCGGGGAGCTGTTTTTT.

This chain connects TRBV10-3 to TRBJ2-2; D gene uncertain. V lost 2 bases, J lost 0 bases, and 7 bases lay in between. Germline CDR1 is ENHRY and CDR2 is SYGVKD. This CDR3 region has 15 residues. CDR3 in DNA: TGTGCCATCAGTGAGGGGGAACCGAACACCGGGGAGCTGTTTTTT. Translating gives CAISEGEPNTGELFF.

The gene calls are TRBV7-2 and TRBJ2-7; possible D gene TRBD1, 5 bases. In germline, CDR1 is SGHTA, CDR2 FQGNSA. V was trimmed by 1 base and J by 6 bases, leaving 22 bases between them. The CDR3 is 17 residues long. The CDR3 here is CASSLEVGAPALGEQYF. DNA for the CDR3: TGTGCCAGCAGCTTAGAAGTAGGGGCCCCGGCTCTGGGCGAGCAGTACTTC.

The CDR3 loop reads CASSFGRRRGANVLTF. In DNA form, the CDR3 reads TGTGCCAGCAGCTTCGGCAGGAGACGTGGGGCCAACGTCCTGACTTTC. The rearrangement joins TRBV11-2 to TRBJ2-6; D is unresolved. The CDR3 length is 16 residues. Between the trimmed V and J ends, which lost 3 bases and 3 bases, there was a span of 12 bases. Per the germline V gene, CDR1 is SGHAT and CDR2 is FQNNGV.

The chain joins TRBV29-1 to TRBJ2-3; tentatively, D is TRBD1 (7 bases). CDR1 and CDR2 from the germline V gene are SQVTM and ANQGSEA. Trimming removed 3 bases at V and 0 bases at J, with 13 bases between. This CDR3 spans 15 amino acids. The CDR3 is CSVERDSASTDTQYF. The CDR3 bases are TGCAGCGTTGAGCGGGACAGTGCTAGCACAGATACGCAGTATTTT.

The count of this clone is one. The chain employs TRBV28 and TRBJ1-1, with D tentatively TRBD1 (5 bases). Trimming shortened V by 7 bases and J by 4 bases, and 10 bases separated the two germline ends. Germline lookup yields CDR1 MDHEN and CDR2 SYDVKM. The CDR3 is made up of 12 amino acids. The CDR3 coding sequence is TGTGCCAGCAATCGTCAGGGCACTGAAGCTTTCTTT. Protein sequence: CASNRQGTEAFF.

The chain carries TRBV12-5 and TRBJ2-1, with TRBD2 matching over 9 bases. CDR3 size: 15 residues. Looked up from germline, CDR1 is LGHNT and CDR2 is FRNRAP. V lost 1 base to trimming and J lost 5 bases; unmatched junction nucleotides: 3. The CDR3 spells CASGLGLAENNEQFF. Written as DNA, the CDR3 is TGTGCTAGTGGTTTGGGACTAGCGGAAAACAATGAGCAGTTCTTC. The full variable domain, completed using reference TRBV12-5 and TRBJ2-1, is DARVTQTPRHKVTEMGQEVTMRCQPILGHNTVFWYRQTMMQGLELLAYFRNRAPLDDSGMPKDRFSAEMPDATLATLKIQPSEPRDSAVYFCASGLGLAENNEQFFGPGTRLTVL.

J is TRBJ2-2 and V is TRBV7-2, with 11 bases lining up with TRBD2. In germline, CDR1 is SGHTA, CDR2 FQGNSA. The CDR3 contains 17 residues. With V trimmed by 5 bases and J by 13 bases, 18 bases remained unmatched. CDR3 DNA: TGTGCCAGCAGCCCCTCGGGGGGTAGCGGGAGGGCCGGAGGGCTGTTTTTT. The encoded protein is CASSPSGGSGRAGGLFF.

The chain employs TRBV27 and TRBJ1-6; no firm D call. Germline V gene data show CDR1 as MNHEY and CDR2 as SMNVEV (reference sequence). V was shortened by 4 bases and J by 0 bases, with 10 bases between the two germline ends. This CDR3 has 16 amino acids. CDR3 loop: CASSYPSSSYNSPLHF. In DNA, the CDR3 is TGTGCCAGCAGTTACCCCAGCAGCTCCTATAATTCACCCCTCCACTTT.

V and J are TRBV15 and TRBJ2-3; no reliable D call. The CDR3 runs to 17 residues. Trimming removed 0 bases at V and 0 bases at J, with 13 bases between. Germline assignment: CDR1 LNHNV and CDR2 YYDKDF (reference sequence). CDR3 sequence reads: CATSRDPNGPSTDTQYF. The CDR3 bases are TGTGCCACCAGCAGAGATCCTAACGGACCGAGCACAGATACGCAGTATTTT.

This clone was counted once. CDR3 sequence reads: CASSPAGGGEQYF. CDR3 bases: TGTGCCAGCTCACCAGCGGGGGGTGGCGAGCAGTACTTC. J is TRBJ2-7 and V is TRBV18; 8 bases map to TRBD2. The length of the CDR3 is 13 residues. After removal of 2 bases from V and 6 bases from J, the junction contained 3 bases not matched to a gene. In germline, CDR1 is KGHSH, CDR2 LQKENI.

This clone was counted a few times. This sequence joins TRBV7-2 and TRBJ2-1, with 7 positions matching TRBD2. Germline V gene sequence: CDR1 SGHTA, CDR2 FQGNSA. The V and J ends lost 2 bases and 5 bases, in that order; junction bases with no gene match: 6. This CDR3 contains 15 residues. The CDR3 DNA sequence: TGTGCCAGCAGCTTAATGGGAGCGGGACACAATGAGCAGTTCTTC. This translates into CASSLMGAGHNEQFF.

The chain employs TRBV4-3 and TRBJ2-7; 9 bases are a match to TRBD1. There are 13 residues in the CDR3. The germline V gene encodes CDR1 LGHNA and CDR2 YSLEER. The V gene end was trimmed by 4 bases and the J gene end by 9 bases; junction bases not matched to a gene: 7. DNA for the CDR3: TGCGCCAGCAGCCGAACAGGGGGCGTTGGGCAGTACTTC. Its protein product is CASSRTGGVGQYF.

The genes are TRBV20-1 and TRBJ1-1, with D possibly TRBD1 on 5 matching bases. Germline V CDR1 and CDR2: DFQATT, SNEGSKA (reference sequence). V was cut by 6 bases and J by 5 bases, with 10 bases left in between. The CDR3 contains 11 residues. CDR3 residues: CSAGDRTEAFF. The CDR3 DNA sequence: TGCAGTGCGGGTGACAGAACTGAAGCTTTCTTT.

This clone was detected once. The V and J genes are TRBV6-5 and TRBJ2-2; TRBD2 aligns across 8 bases. The CDR3 has 15 residues. V was pared by 5 bases and J by 4 bases, with 6 bases of the junction left unmatched. The germline V gene encodes CDR1 MNHEY and CDR2 SVGAGI. The CDR3 protein is CASSPGLAGTGELFF. DNA for the CDR3: TGTGCCAGCAGTCCCGGGCTAGCGGGCACCGGGGAGCTGTTTTTT.

This clone was counted once. This chain links TRBV15 with TRBJ2-1, with D possibly matching TRBD1 (6 bases). Germline-derived CDR1 and CDR2 are LNHNV and YYDKDF (reference sequence). There are 15 residues in the CDR3. Trimming shortened V by 5 bases and J by 2 bases, and 13 bases separated the two germline ends. CDR3 loop: CATSSRTAPYNEQFF. DNA of the CDR3: TGTGCCACCAGCTCGCGGACAGCCCCCTACAATGAGCAGTTCTTC.

The V and J genes are TRBV5-1 and TRBJ1-2; no clear D. The CDR3 runs 14 residues. CDR1 is SGHRS and CDR2 is YFSETQ in the germline V gene. V lost 0 bases to trimming and J lost 4 bases, with 10 bases between them. CDR3 nucleotides: TGCGCCAGCAGCTTGGGAGACATCAGCTATGGCTACACCTTC. It translates to CASSLGDISYGYTF.

This clone was recorded once. The chain links TRBV6-5 to TRBJ1-2; D might be TRBD1 (6 bases). Germline V gene lookup returns CDR1 MNHEY and CDR2 SVGAGI. The CDR3 consists of 13 residues. V was pared by 2 bases and J by 2 bases, with 6 bases between. The CDR3 coding sequence is TGTGCCAGCAGTTACACAGGGAACTATGGCTACACCTTC. It codes for CASSYTGNYGYTF.

The chain recombines TRBV27 with TRBJ2-4; D is tentatively TRBD1 or TRBD2 (5 bases each). The V and J ends lost 5 bases and 6 bases respectively, with 17 bases between them. The germline V gene encodes CDR1 MNHEY and CDR2 SMNVEV (reference sequence). This CDR3 contains 15 residues. CDR3 nucleotides: TGTGCCAGCAGTCCACGGGACGGGGCAGGAAACATTCAGTACTTC. Protein product: CASSPRDGAGNIQYF.

This rearrangement joins TRBV18 to TRBJ2-1; D is ambiguous. The CDR3 contains 11 residues. Germline V lookup: CDR1 KGHSH, CDR2 LQKENI. Trimming removed 5 bases from V and 7 bases from J, with 6 bases in between. The CDR3 DNA reads TGTGCCAGCTCAGATGTTAATGAGCAGTTCTTC. It translates to CASSDVNEQFF.

For this clone: The sample holds other DNA sequences that translate to the same CDR3. The V and J genes are TRBV5-1 and TRBJ2-6, with D possibly called TRBD1 or TRBD2 (6 bases each). The V gene's germline CDR1 is SGHRS and CDR2 YFSETQ. Trimming pared 4 bases from V and 3 bases from J, leaving 11 bases between. This CDR3 spans 15 amino acids. The CDR3 DNA sequence: TGCGCCAGCAGCCTCGGGGGCGGTGGGGCCAACGTCCTGACTTTC. It encodes CASSLGGGGANVLTF.

The J gene is TRBJ2-5, the V gene TRBV7-2; tentative D call: TRBD1 (6 bases). The CDR3 runs to 13 residues. Germline V gene data show CDR1 as SGHTA and CDR2 as FQGNSA. The germline V and J ends were trimmed by 5 bases and 0 bases, with 7 bases remaining between them. In DNA form, the CDR3 reads TGTGCCAGCAGCCGGACAGACCAAGAGACCCAGTACTTC. Protein product: CASSRTDQETQYF.

CDR3 in amino acids: CASSLRTSTGYNEQFF. CDR3 in DNA: TGTGCCAGCAGCTTAAGGACTAGTACTGGGTACAATGAGCAGTTCTTC. The rearrangement joins TRBV7-2 to TRBJ2-1; TRBD2 agrees at 7 bases. CDR3 size: 16 residues. V lost 2 bases to trimming and J lost 4 bases; unmatched junction nucleotides: 8. Germline V lookup: CDR1 SGHTA, CDR2 FQGNSA.

This clone turned up a few times. This sequence joins TRBV29-1 and TRBJ1-1, with D maybe TRBD1 (5 bases). CDR3 length: 13 amino acids. CDR1 and CDR2 (germline): SQVTM, ANQGSEA. The germline V and J ends were trimmed by 2 bases and 1 base, with 8 bases remaining between them. CDR3 sequence reads: CSVESGPNTEAFF. In nucleotides, the CDR3 is TGCAGCGTTGAATCGGGGCCGAACACTGAAGCTTTCTTT. Drawing the rest from reference TRBV29-1 and TRBJ1-1, the complete variable domain is SAVISQKPSRDICQRGTSLTIQCQVDSQVTMMFWYRQQPGQSLTLIATANQGSEATYESGFVIDKFPISRPNLTFSTLTVSNMSPEDSSIYLCSVESGPNTEAFFGQGTRLTVV.

The rearrangement joins TRBV27 to TRBJ2-7; possibly TRBD1 or TRBD2 for D (5 bases each). Germline V lookup: CDR1 MNHEY, CDR2 SMNVEV (reference sequence). Trimming stripped 4 bases from V and 4 bases from J, with 29 bases between. CDR3 length equals 19 residues. The CDR3 DNA reads TGTGCCAGCAGTTCCATCGGCCAGGGAGACTCCCGCCGCCTTTACGAGCAGTACTTC. Its translation: CASSSIGQGDSRRLYEQYF.

This rearrangement joins TRBV7-9 to TRBJ1-2; D unresolved. CDR3 length: 14 residues. Germline loops: CDR1 SEHNR, CDR2 FQNEAQ (reference sequence). Trimming cost V 1 base and J 8 bases, with 14 bases left between them. The CDR3 here is CASSLVQALVGYTF. As DNA, the CDR3 is TGTGCCAGCAGCTTAGTCCAGGCCCTAGTGGGCTACACCTTC.

The chain carries TRBV6-5 and TRBJ2-7, with D perhaps matching TRBD2 (5 bases). The CDR3 is 14 amino acids. CDR1 is MNHEY, CDR2 SVGAGI, per germline. Trimming cost V 0 bases and J 0 bases, with 6 bases left between them. CDR3 in DNA: TGTGCCAGCAGTTACTCGCGGGCCTCCTACGAGCAGTACTTC. Translating gives CASSYSRASYEQYF.

This chain connects TRBV11-2 to TRBJ1-2, with a tentative D call TRBD1 (5 bases). The CDR3 spans 14 residues. V lost 5 bases to trimming and J lost 4 bases, with 14 bases between them. Germline V CDR1 and CDR2: SGHAT, FQNNGV. CDR3 amino acids: CASSPSGGGYGYTF. The CDR3 DNA reads TGTGCCAGCAGCCCGTCGGGGGGTGGCTATGGCTACACCTTC. Full variable domain (outside the CDR3, taken from reference TRBV11-2 and TRBJ1-2): EAGVAQSPRYKIIEKRQSVAFWCNPISGHATLYWYQQILGQGPKLLIQFQNNGVVDDSQLPKDRFSAERLKGVDSTLKIQPAKLEDSAVYLCASSPSGGGYGYTFGSGTRLTVV.